The T cell receptor (beta chain) under discussion was sequenced for a study of human T cells and chemical hapten exposure. TCRdb called the RACE reads again in MiXCR, with one record for every CDR3 protein. The sample has 340,000 or so distinct CDR3 sequences; approximately 6.3% are singletons. This clonotype has just a few counts. As to time point: patch test 1, 2 weeks after DPC sensitization. As for treatment: therapeutic diphenylcyclopropenone sensitization with weekly scalp DPC. The ends lost 5 bases at V and 10 bases at J; junction bases unmatched: 14. The CDR3 is 15 residues long. The source material was whole blood, sampled in connection with sensitization to the hapten diphenylcyclopropenone (DPC). This clonotype originated in a woman under 30 with alopecia areata. Some clones in this sample may be carry-over from other donors' samples. V usage is TRBV12-3 or TRBV12-4 and J usage is TRBJ2-1; 7 bases align to TRBD2. Here the CDR3 DNA reads TGTGCCAGCAGTATCCGGGACTATAATTCCGGCGAGCAGTTCTTC. Translating gives CASSIRDYNSGEQFF.